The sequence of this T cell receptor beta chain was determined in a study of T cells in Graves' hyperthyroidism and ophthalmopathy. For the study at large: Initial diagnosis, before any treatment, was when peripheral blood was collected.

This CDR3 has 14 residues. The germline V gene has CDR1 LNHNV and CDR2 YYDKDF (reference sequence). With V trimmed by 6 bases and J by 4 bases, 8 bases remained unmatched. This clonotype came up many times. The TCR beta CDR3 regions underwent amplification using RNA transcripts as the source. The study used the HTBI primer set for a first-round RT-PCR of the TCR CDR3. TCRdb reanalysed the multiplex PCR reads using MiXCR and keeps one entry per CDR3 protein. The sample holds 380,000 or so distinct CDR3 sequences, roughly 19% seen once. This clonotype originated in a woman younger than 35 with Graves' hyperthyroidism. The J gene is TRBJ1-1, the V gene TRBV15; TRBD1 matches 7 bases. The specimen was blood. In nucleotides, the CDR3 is TGTGCCACCAGACCGACAGGGACGACCACTGAAGCTTTCTTT. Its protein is CATRPTGTTTEAFF.